The subject of this entry is one TCR beta chain. Its antigen is still unknown. The method was immunoSEQ multiplex PCR; TCRdb's version includes in-frame clones alone and lacks a portion of them. The table shows some 200,000 clones, with about nine tenths occurring only once. The data derive from a study of T cell responses to AZD1222 COVID-19 vaccine. Study-wide results and caveats: A mostly white British donor set with more females was recruited, and clonal diversity was possibly underestimated.

V lost 5 bases to trimming and J lost 0 bases, with 11 bases between them. The germline V gene has CDR1 MNHNY and CDR2 SVGAGI (reference sequence). CDR3 length equals 15 residues. Material: peripheral blood, obtained 28 days after the second AZD1222 dose. This chain joins TRBV6-6 and TRBJ2-1; no clear D gene. The sequence was collected from an adult who received the AZD1222 COVID-19 vaccine. This CDR3 is CASSPDRSSYNEQFF. The CDR3 DNA follows: TGTGCCAGCAGTCCGGACCGAAGCTCCTACAATGAGCAGTTCTTC.